The text below deals with one TCR beta chain. These data are taken from a study of blood T cell repertoires in COVID-19. Study summary: Samples of COVID-19 (acute and convalescent) were obtained from the United States, Italy and Spain. In each case, the material was cDNA or gDNA derived from T cells, B-cell-depleted T cells, or PBMCs.

This CDR3 is 11 amino acids long. V was cut by 3 bases and J by 2 bases, with 2 bases left in between. CDR1 SGHRS and CDR2 YFSETQ come from the germline V gene. In the study's own analysis: By means of reference gene primer amplification, nucleated cell counts were estimated. TCRdb keeps only in-frame clones here, not all; method: immunoSEQ multiplex PCR. V and J calls and clone size come straight from that table; D and trimming were deduced from the DNA. This sample yields 70,000 to 80,000 clones, of which about 90% are seen a single time; about 6.1% belongs to the top ten. Input material: peripheral blood. The rearrangement links TRBV5-1 to TRBJ2-5, with D hard to call. The sequence was obtained from a human donor in a cohort sampled during active COVID-19. The CDR3 DNA sequence: TGCGCCAGCAGCTCACAAGAGACCCAGTACTTC. Amino acids: CASSSQETQYF.